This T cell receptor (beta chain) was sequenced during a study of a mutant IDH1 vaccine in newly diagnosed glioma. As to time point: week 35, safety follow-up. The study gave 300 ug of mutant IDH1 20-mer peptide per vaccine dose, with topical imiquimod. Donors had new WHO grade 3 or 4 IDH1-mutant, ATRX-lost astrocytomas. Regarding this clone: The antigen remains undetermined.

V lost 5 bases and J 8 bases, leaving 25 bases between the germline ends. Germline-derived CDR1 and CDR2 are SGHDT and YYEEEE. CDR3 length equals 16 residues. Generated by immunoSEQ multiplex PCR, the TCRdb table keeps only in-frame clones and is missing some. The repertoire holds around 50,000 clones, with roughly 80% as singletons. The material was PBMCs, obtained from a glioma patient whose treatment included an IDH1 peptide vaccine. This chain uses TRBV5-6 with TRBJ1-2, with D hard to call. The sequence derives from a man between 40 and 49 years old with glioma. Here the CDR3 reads CASSLLASTRGSGYTF. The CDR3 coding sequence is TGTGCCAGCAGTCTCCTAGCGAGCACTCGAGGTTCCGGCTACACCTTC.